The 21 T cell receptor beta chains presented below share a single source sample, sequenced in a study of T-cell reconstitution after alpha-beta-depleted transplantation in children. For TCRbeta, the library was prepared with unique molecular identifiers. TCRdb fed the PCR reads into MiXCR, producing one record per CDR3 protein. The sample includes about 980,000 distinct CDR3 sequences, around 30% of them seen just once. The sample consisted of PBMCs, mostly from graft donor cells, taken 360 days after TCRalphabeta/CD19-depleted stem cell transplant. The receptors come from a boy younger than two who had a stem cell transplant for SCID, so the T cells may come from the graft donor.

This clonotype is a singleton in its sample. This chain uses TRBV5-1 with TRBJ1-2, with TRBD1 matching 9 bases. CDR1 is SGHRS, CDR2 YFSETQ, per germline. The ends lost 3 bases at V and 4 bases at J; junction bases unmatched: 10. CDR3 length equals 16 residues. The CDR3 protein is CASSSTDRGRSYGYTF. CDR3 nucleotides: TGCGCCAGCAGCTCAACGGACAGGGGAAGGAGCTATGGCTACACCTTC.

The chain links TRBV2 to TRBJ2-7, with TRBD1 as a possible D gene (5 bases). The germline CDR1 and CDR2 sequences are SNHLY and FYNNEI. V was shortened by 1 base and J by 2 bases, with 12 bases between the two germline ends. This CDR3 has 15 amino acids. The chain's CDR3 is CASSEGYTGTYEQYF. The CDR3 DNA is TGTGCCAGCAGTGAAGGGTACACAGGTACCTACGAGCAGTACTTC.

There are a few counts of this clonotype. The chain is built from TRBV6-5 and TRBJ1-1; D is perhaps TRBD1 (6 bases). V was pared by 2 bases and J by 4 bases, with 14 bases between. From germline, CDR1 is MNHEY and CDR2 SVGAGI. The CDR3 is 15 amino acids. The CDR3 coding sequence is TGTGCCAGCAGTTACGCGAGGGGGGGCGGCACTGAAGCTTTCTTT. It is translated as CASSYARGGGTEAFF.

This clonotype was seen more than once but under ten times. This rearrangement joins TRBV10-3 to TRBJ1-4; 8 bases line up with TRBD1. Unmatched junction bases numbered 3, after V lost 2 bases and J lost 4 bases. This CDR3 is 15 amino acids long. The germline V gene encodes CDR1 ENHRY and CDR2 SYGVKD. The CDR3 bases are TGTGCCATCAGTGAGGCAGACAGGGGTAATGAAAAACTGTTTTTT. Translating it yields CAISEADRGNEKLFF.

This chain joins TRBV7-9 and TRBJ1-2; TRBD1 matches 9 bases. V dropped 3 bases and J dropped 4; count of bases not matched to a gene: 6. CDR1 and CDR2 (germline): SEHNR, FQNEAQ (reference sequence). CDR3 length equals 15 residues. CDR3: CASSFTGGGRYGYTF. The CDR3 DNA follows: TGTGCCAGCAGCTTTACAGGGGGCGGACGCTATGGCTACACCTTC.

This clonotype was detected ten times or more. This CDR3 is CASSPQGQGASGELFF. Written as DNA, the CDR3 is TGCGCCAGCAGCCCTCAGGGACAGGGGGCTAGCGGGGAGCTGTTTTTT. The chain couples TRBV5-1 to TRBJ2-2; 12 bases align to TRBD1. This CDR3 has 16 residues. CDR1 is SGHRS and CDR2 is YFSETQ in the germline V gene. V trimming: 4 bases; J trimming: 7 bases; junction bases outside the gene matches: 8.

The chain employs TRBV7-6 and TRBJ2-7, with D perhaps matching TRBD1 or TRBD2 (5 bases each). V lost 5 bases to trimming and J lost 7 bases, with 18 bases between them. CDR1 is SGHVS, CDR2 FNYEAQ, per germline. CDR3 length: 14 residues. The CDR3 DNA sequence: TGTGCCAGCAGCCCGGGGACGGGGACGGGAGAGCAGTACTTC. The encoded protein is CASSPGTGTGEQYF.

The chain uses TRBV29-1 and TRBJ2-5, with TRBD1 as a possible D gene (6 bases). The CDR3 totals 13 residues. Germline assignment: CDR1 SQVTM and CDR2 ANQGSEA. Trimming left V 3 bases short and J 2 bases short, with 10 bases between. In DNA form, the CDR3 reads TGCAGCGTTGATGGAGGACAGCAAGAGACCCAGTACTTC. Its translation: CSVDGGQQETQYF.

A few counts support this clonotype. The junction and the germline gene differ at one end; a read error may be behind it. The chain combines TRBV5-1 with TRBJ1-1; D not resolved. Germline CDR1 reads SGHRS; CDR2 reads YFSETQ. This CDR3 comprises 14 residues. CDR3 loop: CASSLEGPNTEAFF. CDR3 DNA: TGTGCCAGCAGCTTAGAAGGGCCGAACACTGAAGCTTTCTTT.

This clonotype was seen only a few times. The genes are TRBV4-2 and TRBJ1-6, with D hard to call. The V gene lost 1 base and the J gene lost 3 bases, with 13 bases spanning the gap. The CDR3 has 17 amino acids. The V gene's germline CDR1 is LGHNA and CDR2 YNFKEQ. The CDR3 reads CASSQGPLAHYNSPLHF. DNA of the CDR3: TGTGCCAGCAGCCAAGGCCCCCTAGCGCACTATAATTCACCCCTCCACTTT.

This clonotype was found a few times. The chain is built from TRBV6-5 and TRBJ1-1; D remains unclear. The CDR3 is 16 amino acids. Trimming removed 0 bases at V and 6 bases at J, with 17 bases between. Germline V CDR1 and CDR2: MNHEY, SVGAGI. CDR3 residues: CASSYSVLSSGAEAFF. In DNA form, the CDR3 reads TGTGCCAGCAGTTACTCGGTCCTGTCTAGTGGAGCTGAAGCTTTCTTT.

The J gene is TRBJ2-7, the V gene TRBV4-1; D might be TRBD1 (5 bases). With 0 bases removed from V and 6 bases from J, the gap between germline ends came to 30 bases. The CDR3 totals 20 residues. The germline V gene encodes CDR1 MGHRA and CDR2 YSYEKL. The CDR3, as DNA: TGCGCCAGCAGCCAAGATCCTGCCCGACAGCCGATCATAACCCCAACCGAGCAGTACTTC. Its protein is CASSQDPARQPIITPTEQYF.

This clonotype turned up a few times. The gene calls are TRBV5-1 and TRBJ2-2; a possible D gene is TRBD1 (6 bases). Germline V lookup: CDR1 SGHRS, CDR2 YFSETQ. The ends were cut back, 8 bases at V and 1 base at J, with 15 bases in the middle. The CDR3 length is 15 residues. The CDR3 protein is CASVDGGLNTGELFF. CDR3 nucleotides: TGCGCCAGTGTTGATGGGGGCCTGAACACCGGGGAGCTGTTTTTT.

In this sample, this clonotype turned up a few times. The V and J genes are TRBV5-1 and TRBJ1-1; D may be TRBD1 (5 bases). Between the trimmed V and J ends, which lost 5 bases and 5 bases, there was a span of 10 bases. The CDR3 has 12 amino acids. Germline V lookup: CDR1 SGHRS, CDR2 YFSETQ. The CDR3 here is CASRSGGTEAFF. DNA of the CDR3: TGCGCCAGCAGAAGCGGGGGGACTGAAGCTTTCTTT.

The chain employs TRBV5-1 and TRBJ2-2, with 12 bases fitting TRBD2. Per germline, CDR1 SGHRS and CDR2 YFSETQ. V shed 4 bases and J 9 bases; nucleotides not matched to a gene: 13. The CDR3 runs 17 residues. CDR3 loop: CASSRLAGARVHRELFF. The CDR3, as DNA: TGCGCCAGCAGCAGACTAGCGGGGGCCCGCGTTCACCGGGAGCTGTTTTTT.

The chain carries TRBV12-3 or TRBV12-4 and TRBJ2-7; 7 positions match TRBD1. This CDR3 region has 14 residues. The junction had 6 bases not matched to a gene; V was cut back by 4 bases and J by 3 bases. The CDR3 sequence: CASSYRDSYYEQYF. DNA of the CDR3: TGTGCCAGCAGTTACCGGGACAGCTACTACGAGCAGTACTTC.

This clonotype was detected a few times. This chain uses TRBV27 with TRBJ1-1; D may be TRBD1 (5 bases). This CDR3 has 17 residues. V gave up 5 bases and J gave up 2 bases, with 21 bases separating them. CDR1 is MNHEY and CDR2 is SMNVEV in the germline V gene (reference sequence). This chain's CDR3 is CASSPTLGQADNTEAFF. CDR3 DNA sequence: TGTGCCAGCAGTCCGACCCTGGGGCAGGCCGATAACACTGAAGCTTTCTTT.

The CDR3 region is CASSYASSGDHTDTQYF. CDR3 in DNA: TGTGCCAGCAGTTACGCCTCTAGCGGGGACCACACAGATACGCAGTATTTT. The chain uses TRBV6-5 and TRBJ2-3; 9 bases match TRBD2. Germline V CDR1 and CDR2: MNHEY, SVGAGI. The CDR3 has 17 residues. J was trimmed by 2 bases and V by 2 bases; bases with no gene match: 8.

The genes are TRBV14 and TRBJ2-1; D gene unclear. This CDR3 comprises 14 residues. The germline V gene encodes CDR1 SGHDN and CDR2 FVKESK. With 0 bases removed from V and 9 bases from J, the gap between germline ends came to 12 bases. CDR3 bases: TGTGCCAGCAGCCAAGATCTAGGAATCACTGAGCAGTTCTTC. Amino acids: CASSQDLGITEQFF.

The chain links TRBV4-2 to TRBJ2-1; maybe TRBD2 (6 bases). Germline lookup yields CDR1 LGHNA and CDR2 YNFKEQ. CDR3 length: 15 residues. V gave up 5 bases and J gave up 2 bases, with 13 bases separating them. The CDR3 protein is CASSYGRSTYNEQFF. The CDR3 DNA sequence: TGTGCCAGCAGCTACGGGAGATCCACCTACAATGAGCAGTTCTTC.

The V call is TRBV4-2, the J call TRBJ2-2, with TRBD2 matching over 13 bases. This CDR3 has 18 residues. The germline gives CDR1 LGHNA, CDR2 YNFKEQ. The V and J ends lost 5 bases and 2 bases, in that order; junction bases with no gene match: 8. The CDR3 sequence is CASSRTSGGGPNTGELFF. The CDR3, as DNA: TGTGCCAGCAGCAGAACTAGCGGGGGGGGGCCAAACACCGGGGAGCTGTTTTTT.